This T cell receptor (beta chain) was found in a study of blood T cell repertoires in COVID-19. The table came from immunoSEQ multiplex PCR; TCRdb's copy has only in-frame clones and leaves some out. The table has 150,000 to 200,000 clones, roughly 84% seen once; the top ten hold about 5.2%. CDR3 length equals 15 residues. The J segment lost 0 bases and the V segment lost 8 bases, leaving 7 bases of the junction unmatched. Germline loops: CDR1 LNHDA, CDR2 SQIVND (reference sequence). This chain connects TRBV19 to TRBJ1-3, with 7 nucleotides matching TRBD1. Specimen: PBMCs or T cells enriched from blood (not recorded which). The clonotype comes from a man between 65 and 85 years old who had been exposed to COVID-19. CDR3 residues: CASQPGQTSGNTIYF. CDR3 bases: TGTGCCAGTCAACCGGGACAGACCTCTGGAAACACCATATATTTT.